These 28 T cell receptor beta chains share one sample of origin, sequenced in a study of blood T cells in healthy people across ages. PCR was performed a second time for about 6 to 12 cycles using a sample-barcoded 5' primer and a J-beta primer mix. TCRdb processed the 5' RACE reads anew with MiXCR; each CDR3 protein has one entry. Altogether about 780,000 distinct CDR3 sequences are present, about 45% being singletons, with the ten largest covering about a sixth. The sequencing input was blood. Receptor source: an elderly man in good health.

This clonotype was seen at least ten times. The rearrangement uses TRBV20-1 and TRBJ2-3; TRBD2 aligns across 8 bases. The CDR3 totals 15 residues. The V gene's germline CDR1 is DFQATT and CDR2 SNEGSKA (reference sequence). Trimming cost V 5 bases and J 6 bases; bases outside gene matches: 13. CDR3 coding DNA: TGCAGTGCTGGAGGGGGGACTAGTGTGTTTGATACGCAGTATTTT. It encodes CSAGGGTSVFDTQYF.

The J gene is TRBJ2-5, the V gene TRBV24-1; D might be TRBD1 (5 bases). The CDR3 totals 15 residues. CDR1 KGHDR and CDR2 SFDVKD come from the germline V gene. V was trimmed by 4 bases and J by 4 bases, leaving 15 bases between them. For the CDR3, the DNA is TGTGCCACCAGTGACCGCAGGGTGCCGGGAGAGACCCAGTACTTC. Translation gives CATSDRRVPGETQYF.

This clonotype was seen repeatedly, ten times or more. The CDR3 bases are TGTGCCAGCCGACAGAGCACAGATACGCAGTATTTT. This sequence encodes CASRQSTDTQYF. The chain carries TRBV28 and TRBJ2-3, with TRBD1 as a possible D gene (5 bases). The ends were cut back, 8 bases at V and 0 bases at J, with 6 bases in the middle. CDR3 size: 12 residues. Germline V lookup: CDR1 MDHEN, CDR2 SYDVKM.

V gene TRBV10-3 combines with J gene TRBJ2-2; D perhaps matches TRBD1 (5 bases). The CDR3 totals 15 residues. The V gene lost 3 bases and the J gene lost 0 bases, with 8 bases spanning the gap. Germline loops: CDR1 ENHRY, CDR2 SYGVKD. The CDR3 coding sequence is TGTGCCATCAGTGACAGGGTTGCGAACACCGGGGAGCTGTTTTTT. Translation: CAISDRVANTGELFF.

The sample holds many counts of this clonotype. CDR3 bases: TGCAGTAGATTAGCTAGCGGGAGTTACAATGAGCAGTACTTC. Its protein is CSRLASGSYNEQYF. The chain has TRBV20-1 and TRBJ2-7; 10 bases match TRBD2. Germline CDR1 is DFQATT and CDR2 is SNEGSKA (reference sequence). The CDR3 runs to 14 residues. The ends lost 8 bases at V and 7 bases at J; junction bases unmatched: 14.

The rearrangement links TRBV7-2 to TRBJ1-1; tentatively, D is TRBD1 (6 bases). The CDR3 runs 17 residues. The germline gives CDR1 SGHTA, CDR2 FQGNSA. Deletions cut 4 bases from V and 2 bases from J, with 20 bases between. The CDR3 DNA follows: TGTGCCAGCAGCTCCCTCGGGATCCGGGACAAAAACACTGAAGCTTTCTTT. This translates into CASSSLGIRDKNTEAFF.

This chain links TRBV6-2 or TRBV6-3 with TRBJ1-5; 9 bases are a match to TRBD1. The CDR3 length is 14 residues. Germline V gene sequence: CDR1 MNHEY, CDR2 SVGEGT. J lost 4 bases, V lost 6 bases, and 4 bases had no gene match. The CDR3 nucleotides read TGTGCCAGCAGGCCCGGGACAGGGAATCAGCCCCAGCATTTT. It codes for CASRPGTGNQPQHF.

The chain joins TRBV5-1 to TRBJ2-1; TRBD2 matches at 8 bases. The CDR3 is 13 residues long. Germline V gives CDR1 SGHRS, CDR2 YFSETQ. The junction had 8 bases not matched to a gene; V was cut back by 5 bases and J by 10 bases. The CDR3 reads CASREREGEEQFF. Written as DNA, the CDR3 is TGCGCCAGCAGAGAACGGGAGGGAGAGGAGCAGTTCTTC.

The chain uses TRBV5-6 and TRBJ2-1; 7 nucleotides agree with TRBD1. The J call is in doubt because the DNA end fits TRBJ2-7 better. CDR1 SGHDT and CDR2 YYEEEE come from the germline V gene. The CDR3 extends over 16 amino acids. CDR3 region: CASTSLGTASYNEQYF. As DNA, the CDR3 is TGTGCCAGCACCTCACTGGGGACAGCGTCCTACAATGAGCAGTACTTC.

This clonotype was seen ten or more times. This sequence joins TRBV4-3 and TRBJ2-7; TRBD1 matches 10 bases. V dropped 5 bases and J dropped 3; count of bases not matched to a gene: 4. The CDR3 length is 14 residues. CDR1 LGHNA and CDR2 YSLEER come from the germline V gene. The CDR3 is CASSSRTGGYEQYF. The DNA of the CDR3 is TGCGCCAGCAGCTCCCGGACAGGGGGCTACGAGCAGTACTTC.

In its sample, this clonotype was seen once. The chain joins TRBV7-2 to TRBJ1-5, with TRBD1 matching over 10 bases. V gave up 3 bases and J gave up 7 bases; unmatched junction bases: 6. Germline CDR1 reads SGHTA; CDR2 reads FQGNSA. CDR3 length equals 15 residues. The CDR3: CASSLDRGFEQPQHF. In DNA form, the CDR3 reads TGTGCCAGCAGCTTGGACAGGGGGTTCGAACAGCCCCAGCATTTT.

The table lists this clonotype with a few counts. This chain joins TRBV6-2 or TRBV6-3 and TRBJ1-5; D gene ambiguous. Deletions cut 7 bases from V and 4 bases from J, with 14 bases between. This CDR3 region has 14 residues. From germline, CDR1 is MNHEY and CDR2 SVGEGT. The CDR3: CASTAELGNQPQHF. CDR3 in DNA: TGTGCCAGCACCGCGGAGCTGGGAAATCAGCCCCAGCATTTT.

The chain employs TRBV18 and TRBJ1-1; D may be TRBD1 (5 bases). Germline assignment: CDR1 KGHSH and CDR2 LQKENI. This CDR3 comprises 14 residues. The germline V and J ends were trimmed by 4 bases and 1 base, with 10 bases remaining between them. The CDR3 nucleotides are TGTGCCAGCTCACTGACAGAGCAGAACACTGAAGCTTTCTTT. Residues: CASSLTEQNTEAFF.

This clonotype turned up a few times. This chain links TRBV6-1 with TRBJ1-2; D remains ambiguous. CDR3 length equals 12 residues. V dropped 2 bases and J dropped 4 bases, with 5 bases sitting between them. CDR1 MNHNS and CDR2 SASEGT come from the germline V gene. This CDR3 is CASSETVYGYTF. In nucleotides, the CDR3 is TGTGCCAGCAGTGAAACCGTCTATGGCTACACCTTC.

The CDR3 region has the DNA TGTGCCACTGGGCGGGCTAGCGGGTCTAGCACAGATACGCAGTATTTT. It yields the protein CATGRASGSSTDTQYF. The chain carries TRBV15 and TRBJ2-3; 8 nucleotides align to TRBD2. Looked up from germline, CDR1 is LNHNV and CDR2 is YYDKDF (reference sequence). V dropped 9 bases and J dropped 0; count of bases not matched to a gene: 11. The CDR3 is 16 residues long.

In DNA form, the CDR3 reads TGTGCCAGCAGGCTCCGGGAGGACTATGGCTACACCTTC. This sequence encodes CASRLREDYGYTF. The chain couples TRBV2 to TRBJ1-2; D not resolved. The CDR3 is 13 amino acids. Trimming pared 6 bases from V and 3 bases from J, leaving 11 bases between. Germline V gene data show CDR1 as SNHLY and CDR2 as FYNNEI.

This clonotype was seen a few times. V and J are TRBV9 and TRBJ2-7; a possible D gene is TRBD1 (5 bases). Deletions cut 0 bases from V and 3 bases from J, with 10 bases between. Germline CDR1 reads SGDLS; CDR2 reads YYNGEE. There are 14 residues in the CDR3. CDR3 bases: TGTGCCAGCAGCGTAGGCTCCAGGGACTACGAGCAGTACTTC. It translates to CASSVGSRDYEQYF.

There are a few counts of this clonotype. V usage is TRBV27 and J usage is TRBJ2-4; the D is unclear. The CDR3 totals 16 residues. CDR1 and CDR2 from the germline V gene are MNHEY and SMNVEV (reference sequence). V lost 4 bases to trimming and J lost 0 bases, with 13 bases between them. CDR3 amino acids: CASSSDLESAKNIQYF. The CDR3 DNA reads TGTGCCAGCAGTTCGGACCTAGAGTCAGCCAAAAACATTCAGTACTTC.

The table lists this clonotype with a few counts. The chain links TRBV6-2 or TRBV6-3 to TRBJ2-3; D is unresolved. Germline loops: CDR1 MNHEY, CDR2 SVGEGT. CDR3 length: 14 amino acids. The ends were cut back, 3 bases at V and 2 bases at J, with 9 bases in the middle. Here the CDR3 reads CASSYLIFTDTQYF. The CDR3 nucleotides are TGTGCCAGCAGTTATTTGATATTCACAGATACGCAGTATTTT.

The count of this clonotype is one. The chain links TRBV7-3 to TRBJ2-1, with TRBD1 matching over 9 bases. V was pared by 5 bases and J by 3 bases, with 5 bases of the junction left unmatched. CDR1 SGHTA and CDR2 FQGTGA come from the germline V gene. This CDR3 contains 15 residues. CDR3 sequence reads: CASSAGQGYYNEQFF. The DNA for the CDR3 is TGTGCCAGCAGCGCAGGACAGGGGTACTACAATGAGCAGTTCTTC.

In this sample, this clonotype turned up a few times. The chain joins TRBV5-1 to TRBJ2-5, with 7 positions matching TRBD1. Unmatched junction bases numbered 13, after V lost 0 bases and J lost 11 bases. The CDR3 runs to 15 residues. In germline, CDR1 is SGHRS, CDR2 YFSETQ. The CDR3 loop is CASSLEGTVPQEQYF. CDR3 bases: TGCGCCAGCAGCTTGGAGGGGACAGTCCCTCAAGAGCAGTACTTC.

This chain uses TRBV7-9 with TRBJ2-7; unclear D gene. CDR3 length: 13 residues. The V end was cut by 10 bases, the J end by 6 bases, with 19 bases between. Germline CDR1 reads SEHNR; CDR2 reads FQNEAQ (reference sequence). Written as DNA, the CDR3 is TGTGCCACCGGACCCGGTTTGGGGATCGAGCAGTACTTC. It is translated as CATGPGLGIEQYF.

For the CDR3, the DNA is TGTGCCAGCACAGCGTACTACGGAGCCCAGTACTTC. Amino acid sequence: CASTAYYGAQYF. J is TRBJ2-4 and V is TRBV2; D is unclear. Germline V gives CDR1 SNHLY, CDR2 FYNNEI. V gave up 7 bases and J gave up 13 bases, with 17 bases separating them. The CDR3 is made up of 12 amino acids. The whole variable domain, remainder taken from reference TRBV2 and TRBJ2-4, is EPEVTQTPSHQVTQMGQEVILRCVPISNHLYFYWYRQILGQKVEFLVSFYNNEISEKSEIFDDQFSVERPDGSNFTLKIRSTKLEDSAMYFCASTAYYGAQYFGAGTRLSVL.

The chain combines TRBV7-9 with TRBJ1-5; 7 bases are shared with TRBD1. Germline assignment: CDR1 SEHNR and CDR2 FQNEAQ (reference sequence). Trimming removed 2 bases from V and 4 bases from J; junction bases left unmatched: 8. The length of the CDR3 is 16 residues. The CDR3 DNA reads TGTGCCAGCAGCTTATCATTCCAGGGGGGGAATCAGCCCCAGCATTTT. Translating gives CASSLSFQGGNQPQHF. Full variable domain (rest looked up from reference TRBV7-9 and TRBJ1-5): DTGVSQNPRHKITKRGQNVTFRCDPISEHNRLYWYRQTLGQGPEFLTYFQNEAQLEKSRLLSDRFSAERPKGSFSTLEIQRTEQGDSAMYLCASSLSFQGGNQPQHFGDGTRLSIL.

The chain combines TRBV12-3 or TRBV12-4 with TRBJ2-7, with a weak D call TRBD1 (6 bases). This CDR3 is 13 amino acids long. V lost 9 bases and J 4 bases, leaving 16 bases between the germline ends. The CDR3 coding sequence is TGTGCCAGTAAGCCGGGACACAGTTACGAGCAGTACTTC. It encodes CASKPGHSYEQYF.

The V gene is TRBV20-1, the J gene TRBJ2-1; D is perhaps TRBD2 (6 bases). Germline V gene data show CDR1 as DFQATT and CDR2 as SNEGSKA (reference sequence). The CDR3 totals 11 residues. Between the trimmed V and J ends, which lost 5 bases and 10 bases, there was a span of 12 bases. CDR3 region: CSARDFPEQFF. The CDR3 DNA is TGCAGTGCTCGGGACTTCCCGGAGCAGTTCTTC.

V gene TRBV5-1 combines with J gene TRBJ2-5; 7 nucleotides line up with TRBD2. The J segment lost 2 bases and the V segment lost 1 base, leaving 8 bases of the junction unmatched. The germline CDR1 and CDR2 sequences are SGHRS and YFSETQ. The CDR3 spans 16 residues. Here the CDR3 reads CASSLSSKRGQETQYF. DNA for the CDR3: TGCGCCAGCAGCTTGTCCAGTAAGCGGGGTCAAGAGACCCAGTACTTC. The complete variable domain, with remaining parts taken from reference TRBV5-1 and TRBJ2-5, reads KAGVTQTPRYLIKTRGQQVTLSCSPISGHRSVSWYQQTPGQGLQFLFEYFSETQRNKGNFPGRFSGRQFSNSRSEMNVSTLELGDSALYLCASSLSSKRGQETQYFGPGTRLLVL.

This chain joins TRBV7-2 and TRBJ1-2, with D perhaps TRBD1 (6 bases). The CDR3 spans 15 residues. V lost 6 bases, J lost 2 bases, and 16 bases lay in between. Germline CDR1 is SGHTA and CDR2 is FQGNSA. This CDR3 reads CASRYRVQRNYGYTF. The CDR3 nucleotides read TGTGCCAGCAGGTACAGGGTCCAAAGGAACTATGGCTACACCTTC.